One T cell receptor beta chain is described in this entry. Per germline, CDR1 LNHDA and CDR2 SQIVND (reference sequence). V shed 3 bases, J shed 5 bases, and the junction held 3 bases outside the gene matches. This CDR3 is 14 amino acids long. This sample stems from a study of blood T cell repertoires in COVID-19. About the research overall: Samples came from the United States, Italy and Spain, spanning acute and convalescent COVID-19. T cells, B-cell-depleted T cells, or PBMCs supplied cDNA or gDNA.

In the authors' methods: Estimates of nucleated cell counts were drawn from the amplification of reference gene primers. Method: immunoSEQ multiplex PCR; TCRdb's copy keeps in-frame clones and lacks some. The D gene and trimming were derived from the DNA, and the V and J assignments and clone size from that table. The sample shows 250,000 to 300,000 clones, approximately 85% of them seen only once. Sequencing was done on a sample of peripheral blood. This receptor was identified in a woman between 65 and 79 years old with acute or convalescent COVID-19. The chain combines TRBV19 with TRBJ2-2, with 7 bases matching TRBD1. The CDR3 DNA reads TGTGCCAGTAGTATTGGCAGGGGGACCGGGGAGCTGTTTTTT. As protein: CASSIGRGTGELFF.